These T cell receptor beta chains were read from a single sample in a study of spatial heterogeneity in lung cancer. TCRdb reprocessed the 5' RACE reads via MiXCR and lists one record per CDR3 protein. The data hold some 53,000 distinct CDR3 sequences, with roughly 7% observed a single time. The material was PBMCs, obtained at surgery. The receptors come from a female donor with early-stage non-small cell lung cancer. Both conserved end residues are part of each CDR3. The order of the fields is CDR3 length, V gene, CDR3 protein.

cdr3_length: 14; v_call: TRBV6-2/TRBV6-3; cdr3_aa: CASSSAGSTDTQYF
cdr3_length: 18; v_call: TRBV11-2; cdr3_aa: CASSLAPGFKWLRETQYF
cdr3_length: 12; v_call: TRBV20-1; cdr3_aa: CSANDQGKTQYF
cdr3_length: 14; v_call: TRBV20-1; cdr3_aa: CSARLAQVPNEQFF
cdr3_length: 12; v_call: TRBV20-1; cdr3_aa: CSAQRSGNTIYF
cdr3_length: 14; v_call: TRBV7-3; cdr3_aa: CASSSTGRGAEAFF
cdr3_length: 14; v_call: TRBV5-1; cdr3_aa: CASSADGDTGELFF
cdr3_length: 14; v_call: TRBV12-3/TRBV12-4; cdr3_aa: CASSLARDNEKLFF
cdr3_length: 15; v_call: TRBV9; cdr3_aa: CASSALTGSGNTIYF
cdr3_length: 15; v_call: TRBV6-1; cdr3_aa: CASLTSGAYTDTQYF
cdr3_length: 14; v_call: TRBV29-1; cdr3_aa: CSVATSGGAYEQFF
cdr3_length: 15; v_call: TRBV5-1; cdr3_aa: CASSLVVGSDTEAFF
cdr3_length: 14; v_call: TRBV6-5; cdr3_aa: CASKAVWGHTEAFF
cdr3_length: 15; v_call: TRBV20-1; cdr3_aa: CSARPLLSSYNEQFF
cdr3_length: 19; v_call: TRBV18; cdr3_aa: CASSPRGFGRRTGSDEQYF
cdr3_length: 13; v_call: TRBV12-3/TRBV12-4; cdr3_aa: CASSLVQAPEAFF
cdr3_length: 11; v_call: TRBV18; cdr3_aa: CASSDRGSAFF
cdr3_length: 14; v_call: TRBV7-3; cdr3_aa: CASSDGTGQSPLHF
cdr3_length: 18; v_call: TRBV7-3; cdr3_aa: CASSFGSGHPGDTGELFF
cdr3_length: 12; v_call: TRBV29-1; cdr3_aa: CSVEDSPQAQYF
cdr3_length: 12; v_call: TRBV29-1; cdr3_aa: CSVGVRLYEQYF
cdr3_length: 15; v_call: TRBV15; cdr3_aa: CATSRVAQTGDTQYF
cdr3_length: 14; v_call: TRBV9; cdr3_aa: CASSVTPEVDEQYF
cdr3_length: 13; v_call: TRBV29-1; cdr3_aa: CSVVQGARETQYF
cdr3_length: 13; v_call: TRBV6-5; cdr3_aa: CASSYDGGSIQYF
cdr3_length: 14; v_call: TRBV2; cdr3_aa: CASSAEFNRPEAFF
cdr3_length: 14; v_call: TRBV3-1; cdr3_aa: CASSLSGTGPEQYF
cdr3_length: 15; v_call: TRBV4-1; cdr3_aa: CASSQVGQGEAGYTF
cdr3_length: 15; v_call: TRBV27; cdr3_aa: CASAGGRGSGETQYF
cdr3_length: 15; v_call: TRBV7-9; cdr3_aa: CASSPSGGLYNEQFF
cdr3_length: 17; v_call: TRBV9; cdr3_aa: CASSNPIGQGSTDTQYF
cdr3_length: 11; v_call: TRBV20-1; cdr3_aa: CSARKYNEQFF
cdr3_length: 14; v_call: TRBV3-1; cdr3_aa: CASSQDGANTEAFF
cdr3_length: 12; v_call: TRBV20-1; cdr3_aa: CSATDGQETQYF
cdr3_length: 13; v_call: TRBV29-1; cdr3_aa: CSSQSTFAALTFF
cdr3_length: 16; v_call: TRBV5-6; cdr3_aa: CASSSGLAATYNEQFF